This paragraph covers one TCR beta chain sequence. The CDR3 is 15 residues long. Germline CDR1 reads MNHEY; CDR2 reads SVGAGI. Unmatched junction bases numbered 1, after V lost 0 bases and J lost 0 bases. Profiled with immunoSEQ multiplex PCR; TCRdb holds only in-frame clones, not every one. The sample holds nearly 70,000 clones, just over 90% seen once. The data derive from a study of T cell changes during pregnancy in multiple sclerosis. This TCR was sampled from a female donor in good health, enrolled as a control in a pregnancy study. The sample was peripheral blood, taken in the second trimester of pregnancy. The chain employs TRBV6-5 and TRBJ2-7, with 8 bases identical to TRBD1. CDR3 in DNA: TGTGCCAGCAGTTACTCGGGACAGGACTCCTACGAGCAGTACTTC. Its translation: CASSYSGQDSYEQYF.